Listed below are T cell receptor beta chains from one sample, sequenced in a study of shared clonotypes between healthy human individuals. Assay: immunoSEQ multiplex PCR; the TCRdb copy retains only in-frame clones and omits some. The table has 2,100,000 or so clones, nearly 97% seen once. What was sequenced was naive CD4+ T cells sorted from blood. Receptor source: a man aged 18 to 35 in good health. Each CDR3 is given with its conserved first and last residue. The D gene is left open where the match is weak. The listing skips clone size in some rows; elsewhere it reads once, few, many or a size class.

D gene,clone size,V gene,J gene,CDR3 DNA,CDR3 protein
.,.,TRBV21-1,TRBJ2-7,TGTGCCAGCAGCAAAGTTCGTTCGGGACTAGCTTTCTACGAGCAGTACTTC,CASSKVRSGLAFYEQYF
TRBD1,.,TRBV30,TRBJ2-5,TGTGCCGGCAACAGGGGCGCCGGGGAGACCCAGTACTTC,CAGNRGAGETQYF
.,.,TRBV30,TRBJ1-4,TGTGCCTGGAGTGTACGCCAGTTGAATGAAAAACTGTTTTTT,CAWSVRQLNEKLFF
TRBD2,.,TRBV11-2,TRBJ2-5,TGTGCCAGCAGCTTAGATGGTAGCGGGGGGGTACAAGAGACCCAGTACTTC,CASSLDGSGGVQETQYF
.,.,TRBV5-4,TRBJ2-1,TGTGCCAGCAGCTTGGAACTAGCAGTGGCCAATGAGCAGTTCTTC,CASSLELAVANEQFF
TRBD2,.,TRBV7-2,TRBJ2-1,TGTGCCAGCAGCTTAGCTCTACTAGCGGGAGCCGATGAGCAGTTCTTC,CASSLALLAGADEQFF
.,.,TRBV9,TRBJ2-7,TGTGCCAGCAGCTCAGAAAGGACAGTGGGCTCCTACGAGCAGTACTTC,CASSSERTVGSYEQYF
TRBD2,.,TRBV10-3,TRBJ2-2,TGTGCCATCGCGGGCGGGGGAAACACCGGGGAGCTGTTTTTT,CAIAGGGNTGELFF
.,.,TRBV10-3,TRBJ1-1,TGTGCCATCAGTGGGACCCGCAGACCTCACACTGAAGCTTTCTTT,CAISGTRRPHTEAFF
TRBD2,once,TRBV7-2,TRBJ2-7,TGTGCCAGCAGCTTAGCGCTAAGGCTAGCGGACCACGAGCAGTACTTC,CASSLALRLADHEQYF
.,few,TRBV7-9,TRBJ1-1,TGTGCCAGCAGCCGCAGCCTGGACGGGAACACTGAAGCTTTCTTT,CASSRSLDGNTEAFF
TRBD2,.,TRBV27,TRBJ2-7,TGTGCCAGCAGGACTAGCGGGGCAGTGGAGCAGTACTTC,CASRTSGAVEQYF
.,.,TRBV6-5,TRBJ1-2,TGTGCCAGCAGAGAAAACAGGTTCTATGGCTACACCTTC,CASRENRFYGYTF
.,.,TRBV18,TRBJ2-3,TGTGCCAGCTCACCACTCGCGGGAAGCACAGATACGCAGTATTTT,CASSPLAGSTDTQYF
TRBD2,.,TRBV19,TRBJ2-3,TGTGCCAGTAGTATAGGTCCTAGCGGGAGCACAGATACGCAGTATTTT,CASSIGPSGSTDTQYF
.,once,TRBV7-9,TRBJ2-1,TGTGCCAGCAGCTTGGACACTGAGGCGTTATTCTTC,CASSLDTEALFF
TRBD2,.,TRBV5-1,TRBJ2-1,TGCGCCAGCAGCACGGGACTAGCTCACAATGAGCAGTTCTTC,CASSTGLAHNEQFF
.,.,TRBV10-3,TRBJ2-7,TGTGCCATCGCCGACGGGCCCCTATCAGTTTTCTCCTACGAGCAGTACTTC,CAIADGPLSVFSYEQYF
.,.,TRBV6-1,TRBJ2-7,TGTGCCAGCAGTGCCCTCCTCCACACGTACGAGCAGTACTTC,CASSALLHTYEQYF
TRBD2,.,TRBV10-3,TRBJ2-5,TGTGCCATCAGCCGGCGGGGGGGACAAGAGACCCAGTACTTC,CAISRRGGQETQYF
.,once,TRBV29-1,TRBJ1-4,TGCAGCGTCCGCGGCTTGGGTGAGAAACTGTTTTTT,CSVRGLGEKLFF
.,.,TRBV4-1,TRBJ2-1,TGCGCCAGCAGCCAGGGCCGGGACCCATCCTTCAATGAGCAGTTCTTC,CASSQGRDPSFNEQFF
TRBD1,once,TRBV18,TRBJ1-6,TGTGCCAGCTCACCACTGGGACAGGTAATGAAGTCACCCCTCCACTTT,CASSPLGQVMKSPLHF
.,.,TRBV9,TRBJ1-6,TGTGCCAGCAGCGATCATTCGACAGGTTTGTCGACCAATTCACCCCTCCACTTT,CASSDHSTGLSTNSPLHF
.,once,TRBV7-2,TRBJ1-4,TGTGCCAGCAGCCTACGTGGTGGGCCTAATGAAAAACTGTTTTTT,CASSLRGGPNEKLFF
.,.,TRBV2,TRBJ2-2,TGTGCCAGCAGCGGGACTCCCGCCACCGGGGAGCTGTTTTTT,CASSGTPATGELFF
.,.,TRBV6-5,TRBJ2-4,TGTGCCAGCACCCGCGGGCACAACGGTAAAAACATTCAGTACTTC,CASTRGHNGKNIQYF
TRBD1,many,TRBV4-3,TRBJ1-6,TGCGCCAGCAGCCAAGATAGGGTAGGGGGCGGTTCACCCCTCCACTTT,CASSQDRVGGGSPLHF
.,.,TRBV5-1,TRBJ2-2,TGCGCCAGCAGCCCTAACATGGGGACCGGGGAGCTGTTTTTT,CASSPNMGTGELFF
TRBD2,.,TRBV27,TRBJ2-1,TGTGCCAGCAGGATACTAGCGGCGGAGCATGAGCAGTTCTTC,CASRILAAEHEQFF